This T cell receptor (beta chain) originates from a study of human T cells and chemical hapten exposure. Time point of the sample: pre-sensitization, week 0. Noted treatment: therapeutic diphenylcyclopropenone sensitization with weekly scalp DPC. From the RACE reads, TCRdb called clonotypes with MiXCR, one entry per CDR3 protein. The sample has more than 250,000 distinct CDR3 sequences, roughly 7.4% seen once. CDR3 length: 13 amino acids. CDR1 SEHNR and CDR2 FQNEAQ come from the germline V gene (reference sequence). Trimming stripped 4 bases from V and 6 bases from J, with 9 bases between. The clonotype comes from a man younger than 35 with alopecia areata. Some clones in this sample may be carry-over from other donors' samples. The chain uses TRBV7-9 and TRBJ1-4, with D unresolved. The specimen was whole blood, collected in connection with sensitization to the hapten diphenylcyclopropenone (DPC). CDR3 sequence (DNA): TGTGCCAGCAGCTCCATGGATTATGAAAAACTGTTTTTT. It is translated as CASSSMDYEKLFF.